This T cell receptor beta chain was found in a study of Graves' ophthalmopathy and Graves' hyperthyroidism. RNA transcripts served as template for amplifying TCR beta CDR3 sequences. RT-PCR was first run with HTBI primers, then multiplex PCR in a second round. A single record per CDR3 protein comes from TCRdb applying MiXCR to the multiplex PCR reads. Here the sample spans a few hundred thousand distinct CDR3 sequences, approximately 18% being singletons. In this sample, this clonotype turned up many times. Sequence at one end of the junction differs from germline and may be a read error. Patients newly diagnosed with hyperthyroidism, under 2 months' duration, were aged 18 to 65, the study reports. CDR1 is SGHTA and CDR2 is FQGNSA in the germline V gene. The CDR3 length is 14 residues.

The V and J genes are TRBV7-2 and TRBJ2-7; TRBD1 agrees at 9 bases. This receptor was taken from an adult woman with stable Graves' hyperthyroidism. What was sequenced was peripheral blood. CDR3 nucleotide sequence: TGTGCCAGCAGCTTGTCCCGGGACAGGGACGAGAAGTACTTC. It translates to CASSLSRDRDEKYF.